This entry describes one T cell receptor beta chain. Its antigen is as yet unknown. Germline V lookup: CDR1 MNHEY, CDR2 SMNVEV (reference sequence). With 7 bases removed from V and 7 bases from J, the gap between germline ends came to 15 bases. CDR3 size: 13 residues. The assay was immunoSEQ multiplex PCR, and TCRdb's table has in-frame clones only and misses some. The sample carries roughly 80,000 clones, around nine tenths recorded once. This record comes from a study of Tregs in tolerant kidney transplant recipients. General observations from the study: Some patients' samples used different primers over time, so nucleotide sequences weren't comparable. In tolerant patients, donor-specific Tregs outgrew total Tregs, suggesting antigen-driven expansion.

Related graft donors supplied nonmyeloablative bone marrow transplants, and mixed chimerism was transient. Unstimulated regulatory T cells (CD4+CD25+CD127-), CD4+CD25- non-regulatory cells, CD4 and CD8 cells were FACS-sorted from thawed PBMCs. The J gene is TRBJ2-3, the V gene TRBV27; D unclear. The sequences come from CD4+ T cells from blood (PBMCs), collected 24 months after the transplant. This sequence originates from a human patient who received a combined kidney and bone marrow transplant. Some T cells may possibly be graft donor cells. The CDR3 DNA is TGTGCCAGCACCTCCCTGCACAGCTATACGCAGTATTTT. Residues: CASTSLHSYTQYF.